The clone carrying this T cell receptor (beta chain) came up many times. The antigen is unknown. The CDR3 regions of TCR beta were amplified from RNA transcripts. HTBI primers drove first-round RT-PCR of the TCR CDR3. TCRdb recomputed calls from the multiplex PCR reads with MiXCR, one row per CDR3 protein. The sample has approximately 260,000 distinct CDR3 sequences; approximately 16% are singletons. This entry comes from a study of T cells in Graves' hyperthyroidism and ophthalmopathy. Whole-study results and caveats: Blood also contained most expanded thyroid clonotypes above 0.001.

The hyperthyroidism patients had all been newly diagnosed, and their disease duration was under 2 months. Their ages ranged from 18 to 65 years. Pregnant or lactating patients were excluded, as were those with uncontrolled infection or other autoimmune disease. Blood was drawn at first hyperthyroidism diagnosis, before any ophthalmopathy symptoms. Sequenced material: blood. The TCR was taken from a woman between 50 and 59 years old with Graves' hyperthyroidism that later progressed to Graves' ophthalmopathy.

DNA for the CDR3: TGTGCCAGCAGCTCGTATCCCCAAGGCTATGGCTACACCTTC. It encodes CASSSYPQGYGYTF. This chain uses TRBV7-8 with TRBJ1-2; no firm D call. The length of the CDR3 is 14 residues. CDR1 SGHVS and CDR2 FQNEAQ come from the germline V gene. V lost 4 bases, J lost 4 bases, and 13 bases lay in between.